These 5 T cell receptor beta chains originate from one sample sequenced in a study of a mutant IDH1 vaccine in newly diagnosed glioma. For these receptors, no antigen is known. The sample's time point: week 35, safety follow-up. With topical imiquimod, each dose of the vaccine consisted of 300 ug of mutant IDH1 20-mer peptide. Repertoires were generated with immunoSEQ multiplex PCR, while TCRdb's copy carries only in-frame clones and drops some. Found here are more than 35,000 clones, 81% of them singletons; the top ten hold 4.7%. The source material was PBMCs, sampled from a glioma patient whose treatment included an IDH1 peptide vaccine. The source of these receptors is a woman in her forties with glioma. Some clones in this sample may be carry-over from other donors' samples.

This clone was seen a handful of times. The chain joins TRBV4-3 to TRBJ1-6; 9 bases align to TRBD1. The length of the CDR3 is 15 residues. CDR1 LGHNA and CDR2 YSLEER come from the germline V gene. Trimming cost V 4 bases and J 8 bases; bases outside gene matches: 6. The chain's CDR3 is CASSPTRDRDSPLHF. The CDR3 DNA sequence: TGCGCCAGCAGCCCAACCCGGGACAGGGATTCACCCCTCCACTTT.

The chain joins TRBV5-6 to TRBJ2-7; 11 positions agree with TRBD2. Germline trimming cut 0 bases from V and 0 bases from J; bases unmatched to any gene: 5. Germline lookup yields CDR1 SGHDT and CDR2 YYEEEE. The length of the CDR3 is 17 residues. Here the CDR3 DNA reads TGTGCCAGCAGCTTGGGACTAGCGGGACGTATCTCCTACGAGCAGTACTTC. Protein: CASSLGLAGRISYEQYF.

The J gene is TRBJ2-3, the V gene TRBV4-3; tentatively, D is TRBD1 or TRBD2 (6 bases each). Between the trimmed V and J ends, which lost 1 base and 3 bases, there was a span of 17 bases. Germline V CDR1 and CDR2: LGHNA, YSLEER. The CDR3 spans 17 residues. In nucleotides, the CDR3 is TGCGCCAGCAGCCAAGCCTGGTCCGGGGGCTTTACAGATACGCAGTATTTT. This translates into CASSQAWSGGFTDTQYF.

J is TRBJ1-2 and V is TRBV5-4; 7 bases are a match to TRBD1. Looked up from germline, CDR1 is SGHNT and CDR2 is YYREEE (reference sequence). The CDR3 loop spans 13 amino acids. The ends lost 4 bases at V and 8 bases at J; junction bases unmatched: 8. CDR3 protein: CASSPRDREGYTF. The CDR3 region has the DNA TGTGCCAGCAGCCCACGGGACAGAGAGGGCTACACCTTC.

This chain uses TRBV4-2 with TRBJ1-2; D gene ambiguous. Deletions cut 4 bases from V and 3 bases from J, with 18 bases between. Per germline, CDR1 LGHNA and CDR2 YNFKEQ. This CDR3 contains 16 residues. The chain's CDR3 is CASSLFAPRRDYGYTF. DNA of the CDR3: TGTGCCAGCAGCCTATTCGCCCCGCGACGAGACTATGGCTACACCTTC.